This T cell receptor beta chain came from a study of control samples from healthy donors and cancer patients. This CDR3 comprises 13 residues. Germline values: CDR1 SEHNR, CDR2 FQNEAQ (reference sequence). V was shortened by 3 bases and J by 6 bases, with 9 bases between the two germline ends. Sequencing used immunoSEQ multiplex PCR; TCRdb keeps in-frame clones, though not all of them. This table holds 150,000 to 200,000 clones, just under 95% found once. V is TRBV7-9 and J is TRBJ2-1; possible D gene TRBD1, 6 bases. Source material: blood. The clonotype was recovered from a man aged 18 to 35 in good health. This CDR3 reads CASSLGAGNEQFF. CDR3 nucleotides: TGTGCCAGCAGCTTGGGGGCGGGCAATGAGCAGTTCTTC.